Presented here are 21 T cell receptor beta chains from one specimen sequenced in a study of T-cell reconstitution after alpha-beta-depleted transplantation in children. Unique molecular identifiers were used to barcode this TCRbeta library. Each CDR3 protein is one row after TCRdb ran MiXCR on the PCR reads. The sample shows about 420,000 distinct CDR3 sequences, roughly 16% of them seen only once. The sample in question was PBMCs, mostly from graft donor cells, obtained 360 days after TCRalphabeta/CD19-depleted stem cell transplant. These receptors were collected from a boy younger than two who had a stem cell transplant for Wiskott-Aldrich syndrome, so the T cells may come from the graft donor.

This clonotype was recorded a few times. This chain connects TRBV11-2 to TRBJ2-1, with 9 bases lining up with TRBD1. V dropped 6 bases and J dropped 8; count of bases not matched to a gene: 14. The germline gives CDR1 SGHAT, CDR2 FQNNGV. There are 16 residues in the CDR3. The CDR3 is CASSFITGGRIDEQFF. Written as DNA, the CDR3 is TGTGCCAGCAGTTTCATAACAGGGGGCAGAATCGATGAGCAGTTCTTC.

The chain is built from TRBV5-1 and TRBJ1-2; D remains unclear. With 1 base removed from V and 6 bases from J, the gap between germline ends came to 13 bases. CDR3 length: 14 residues. The germline gives CDR1 SGHRS, CDR2 YFSETQ. CDR3 bases: TGCGCCAGCAGCTTGTTGGGGAACGGCGATGGCTACACCTTC. The encoded protein is CASSLLGNGDGYTF.

A few counts support this clonotype. The CDR3 DNA sequence: TGTGCCAGCAGACCGCAAAGGTACAACTACAATGAGCAGTTCTTC. Protein product: CASRPQRYNYNEQFF. V usage is TRBV21-1 and J usage is TRBJ2-1. TRBV21-1 is flagged as a pseudogene. The CDR3 runs 15 residues.

The rearrangement uses TRBV12-3 or TRBV12-4 and TRBJ1-2; 7 bases match TRBD1. The CDR3 is made up of 15 amino acids. After removal of 3 bases from V and 4 bases from J, the junction contained 8 bases not matched to a gene. This CDR3 is CASSFLTGKIYGYTF. CDR3 bases: TGTGCCAGCAGTTTCTTGACAGGGAAGATCTATGGCTACACCTTC.

J is TRBJ2-3 and V is TRBV24-1, with D uncertain. The V and J ends lost 1 base and 6 bases respectively, with 19 bases between them. This CDR3 has 17 residues. From germline, CDR1 is KGHDR and CDR2 SFDVKD. The CDR3 DNA reads as TGTGCCACCAGTGATTTTGGCAGATCTGGCCCTACTGATACGCAGTATTTT. It encodes CATSDFGRSGPTDTQYF.

This clonotype is termed large. V gene TRBV24-1 combines with J gene TRBJ2-2; no clear D gene. The germline V gene encodes CDR1 KGHDR and CDR2 SFDVKD. This CDR3 spans 13 amino acids. V lost 4 bases and J lost 6, with 8 bases in between. The CDR3 DNA follows: TGTGCCACCAGTGACCTCGGCCCCGGGGAGCTGTTTTTT. Translated, it gives CATSDLGPGELFF.

This clonotype was found a few times. This chain uses TRBV11-2 with TRBJ1-2, with 8 bases aligning to TRBD1. V dropped 5 bases and J dropped 0; count of bases not matched to a gene: 14. In germline, CDR1 is SGHAT, CDR2 FQNNGV. This CDR3 spans 18 amino acids. The CDR3 reads CASSRSMDRVSSNYGYTF. CDR3 nucleotide sequence: TGTGCCAGCAGCCGAAGTATGGACAGGGTCTCCTCTAACTATGGCTACACCTTC. Based on the CDR3 plus reference TRBV11-2 and TRBJ1-2, the full variable domain is EAGVAQSPRYKIIEKRQSVAFWCNPISGHATLYWYQQILGQGPKLLIQFQNNGVVDDSQLPKDRFSAERLKGVDSTLKIQPAKLEDSAVYLCASSRSMDRVSSNYGYTFGSGTRLTVV.

The chain uses TRBV18 and TRBJ2-2, with a possible D match to TRBD2 (5 bases). The CDR3 contains 15 residues. Germline loops: CDR1 KGHSH, CDR2 LQKENI. The V gene lost 2 bases and the J gene lost 6 bases, with 13 bases spanning the gap. CDR3 protein: CASSPRLPSAGELFF. The CDR3 nucleotides are TGTGCCAGCTCACCAAGACTACCCTCGGCCGGGGAGCTGTTTTTT.

The rearrangement uses TRBV5-5 and TRBJ2-5; 8 bases are a match to TRBD2. V lost 2 bases to trimming and J lost 3 bases; unmatched junction nucleotides: 6. The CDR3 sequence is 15 residues long. Germline lookup yields CDR1 SGHKS and CDR2 YYEKEE (reference sequence). CDR3 amino acids: CASSFSGSIKETQYF. The DNA for the CDR3 is TGTGCCAGCAGCTTCAGCGGGAGCATCAAAGAGACCCAGTACTTC.

This chain links TRBV7-9 with TRBJ2-5; D is uncertain. The CDR3 consists of 14 residues. Germline values: CDR1 SEHNR, CDR2 FQNEAQ (reference sequence). The V end was cut by 6 bases, the J end by 3 bases, with 14 bases between. For the CDR3, the DNA is TGTGCCAGCAGTCTTACGCCTGGGGAAGAGACCCAGTACTTC. Translation: CASSLTPGEETQYF.

The chain combines TRBV7-9 with TRBJ2-5; 10 nucleotides match TRBD1. CDR3 length: 17 residues. Germline CDR1 and CDR2: SEHNR and FQNEAQ (reference sequence). Trimming took 5 bases from V and 2 from J; bases not matched to a gene: 11. The CDR3 protein is CASSQPGLGQGQETQYF. Here the CDR3 DNA reads TGTGCCAGCAGCCAGCCCGGTTTGGGACAGGGGCAAGAGACCCAGTACTTC.

The chain employs TRBV4-1 and TRBJ1-2; 8 bases agree with TRBD1. Germline V gene sequence: CDR1 MGHRA, CDR2 YSYEKL. The J segment lost 4 bases and the V segment lost 1 base, leaving 17 bases of the junction unmatched. This CDR3 is 19 amino acids long. CDR3 DNA: TGCGCCAGCAGCCAAGTACCGACAGGGGCCGATTCGGAGCTCTATGGCTACACCTTC. Its translation: CASSQVPTGADSELYGYTF.

This clonotype was seen repeatedly, ten times or more. The V gene is TRBV27, the J gene TRBJ1-6; no definite D call. CDR3 length: 12 amino acids. Germline assignment: CDR1 MNHEY and CDR2 SMNVEV (reference sequence). V was shortened by 1 base and J by 7 bases, with 2 bases between the two germline ends. CDR3 coding DNA: TGTGCCAGCAGTTTATTCAATTCACCCCTCCACTTT. Translation gives CASSLFNSPLHF.

The chain combines TRBV6-1 with TRBJ2-3; 14 nucleotides match TRBD2. This CDR3 region has 17 residues. The V gene's germline CDR1 is MNHNS and CDR2 SASEGT. V lost 5 bases and J lost 5; bases outside the gene matches: 9. CDR3 in amino acids: CASSPFMGLAGVDTQYF. The CDR3 DNA sequence: TGTGCCAGCAGTCCATTTATGGGACTAGCGGGGGTAGATACGCAGTATTTT.

V gene TRBV18 combines with J gene TRBJ1-6, with unresolved D. The CDR3 is 14 amino acids. V lost 1 base and J lost 7, with 8 bases in between. Germline CDR1 is KGHSH and CDR2 is LQKENI. This chain's CDR3 is CASSPRGGNSPLHF. Here the CDR3 DNA reads TGTGCCAGCTCACCACGGGGAGGGAATTCACCCCTCCACTTT.

In this sample, this clonotype turned up a few times. This rearrangement joins TRBV4-3 to TRBJ2-3; D not certain. V was trimmed by 0 bases and J by 0 bases, leaving 7 bases between them. The V gene's germline CDR1 is LGHNA and CDR2 YSLEER. CDR3 length: 15 residues. The CDR3 spells CASSQELTSTDTQYF. In DNA, the CDR3 is TGCGCCAGCAGCCAAGAGTTAACTAGCACAGATACGCAGTATTTT.

J is TRBJ2-1 and V is TRBV12-3 or TRBV12-4; TRBD2 is a possible D gene (6 bases). Trimming removed 10 bases from V and 6 bases from J, with 16 bases in between. The CDR3 sequence is 13 residues long. CDR3 sequence: CAITSTTLNEQFF. The DNA of the CDR3 is TGTGCCATCACTAGCACGACCCTCAATGAGCAGTTCTTC.

This clonotype was detected ten times or more. The V and J genes are TRBV5-1 and TRBJ2-7; D is perhaps TRBD1 (7 bases). Germline values: CDR1 SGHRS, CDR2 YFSETQ. V was clipped by 4 bases and J by 4 bases, with 15 bases between them. The CDR3 consists of 14 residues. The CDR3 spells CASSPRGELYEQYF. CDR3 nucleotide sequence: TGCGCCAGCAGCCCCAGGGGGGAATTGTACGAGCAGTACTTC.

This clonotype was seen a handful of times. The chain employs TRBV28 and TRBJ2-5; 7 bases are shared with TRBD2. Germline lookup yields CDR1 MDHEN and CDR2 SYDVKM. J gave up 1 base and V 4 bases, and 6 bases lay outside the gene matches. This CDR3 is built from 15 residues. CDR3 protein: CASSWGGPVQETQYF. The CDR3 DNA follows: TGTGCCAGCAGTTGGGGAGGGCCAGTCCAAGAGACCCAGTACTTC.

This clonotype was picked up a small number of times. The V and J genes are TRBV4-3 and TRBJ2-3; 7 bases match TRBD2. The CDR3 covers 15 residues. J gave up 2 bases and V 1 base, and 3 bases lay outside the gene matches. Germline V gene data show CDR1 as LGHNA and CDR2 as YSLEER. The CDR3 spells CASSQGRDYTDTQYF. CDR3 DNA sequence: TGCGCCAGCAGCCAAGGACGGGACTACACAGATACGCAGTATTTT.

V gene TRBV24-1 combines with J gene TRBJ1-5; D ambiguous. V was shortened by 4 bases and J by 0 bases, with 9 bases between the two germline ends. The germline gives CDR1 KGHDR, CDR2 SFDVKD. There are 15 residues in the CDR3. This CDR3 reads CATSESGYSNQPQHF. CDR3 DNA sequence: TGTGCCACCAGTGAGAGCGGTTATAGCAATCAGCCCCAGCATTTT.